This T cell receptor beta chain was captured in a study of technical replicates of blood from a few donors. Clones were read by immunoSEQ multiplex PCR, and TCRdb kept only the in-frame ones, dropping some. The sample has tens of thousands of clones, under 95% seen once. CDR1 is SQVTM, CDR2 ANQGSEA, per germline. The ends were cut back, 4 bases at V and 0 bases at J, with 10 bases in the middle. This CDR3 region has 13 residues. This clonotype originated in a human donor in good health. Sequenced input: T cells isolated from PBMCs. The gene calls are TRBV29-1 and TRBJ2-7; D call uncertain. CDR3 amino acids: CSVVQLNSYEQYF. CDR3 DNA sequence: TGCAGCGTTGTACAGCTTAACTCCTACGAGCAGTACTTC.